The source of this T cell receptor (beta chain) is a study of radiotherapy plus CTLA-4 blockade in lung cancer. As for the study in general: Objective responses emerged in roughly a sixth of patients, and 31% attained disease control. Overall study findings and caveats: Interferon-beta, together with early blood T cell clone dynamics, reportedly best predicted response. Peripheral blood showed expansion of tumor-derived TCR clones after radiotherapy and ipilimumab.

In chemo-refractory metastatic non-small-cell lung cancer, patients got ipilimumab CTLA-4 blockade together with focal radiation. This CDR3 has 13 amino acids. The germline V gene has CDR1 SGHAT and CDR2 FQDESV (reference sequence). Trimming stripped 5 bases from V and 6 bases from J, with 11 bases between. This clone is labeled medium-sized (0.01 to 0.1%). Its specificity is unknown. Here immunoSEQ multiplex PCR was the method, and the copy in TCRdb shows in-frame clones only, minus some. The table shows 85,000 to 95,000 clones, with approximately 82% occurring only once. Sample: peripheral blood, taken from a patient treated with radiotherapy plus ipilimumab. The source is a human donor with non-small cell lung cancer that progressed on radiotherapy plus ipilimumab. The J gene is TRBJ1-5, the V gene TRBV11-1; D ambiguous. The CDR3 nucleotides are TGTGCCAGCAGCCCATTGGCGGGTCAGCCCCAGCATTTT. It yields the protein CASSPLAGQPQHF.